The present TCR beta chain was sequenced within a study of cytomegalovirus exposure and HLA in healthy donors. About the study: Earlier work reported 117 million unique TCR beta sequences from about 180 million T cells. Study results and caveats: Rarity held for most TCR sequences, but there were some public TCRs that occurred in many donors. More than 15,000 TCR beta sequences were associated with HLA alleles at 0.05 false discovery rate in a later analysis.

CDR1 is SGHAT, CDR2 FQNNGV, per germline. The CDR3 consists of 13 residues. With 5 bases removed from V and 8 bases from J, the gap between germline ends came to 10 bases. About this clone: Its specificity is unknown.

Use of 60 Vbeta and 13 Jbeta primers characterized the PCR. Method: immunoSEQ multiplex PCR; TCRdb's copy keeps in-frame clones and lacks some. The sample lists around 150,000 clones; approximately 80% were seen once. Sequenced: PBMCs. The source is a male donor in good health and CMV-seronegative. The chain combines TRBV11-2 with TRBJ1-6; D gene unclear. CDR3 protein: CASSLLSDSPLHF. The CDR3, as DNA: TGTGCCAGCAGCCTACTTTCTGATTCACCCCTCCACTTT.